This paragraph reports one TCR beta chain. Which antigen it targets is not known. Nothing much larger sits one base from this clone, and base qualities are not available. The time point label, read with the paper, signifies: about 28 days (+/-7) after the second vaccine dose. AZD1222 recipients with second doses at about 4 weeks or about 12 weeks were pooled, because spike-specific TCR depth and breadth did not differ between schedules. Samples from vaccinated people were obtained from the UK trials COV001 and COV002, which included a single-blind randomized controlled phase 2/3 trial of AZD1222 (ChAdOx1 nCoV-19) in healthy adults. Trial participant PBMC samples were collected at day 0 and day 28 after the second dose for TCRbeta chain sequencing. This record belongs to a study of T cell responses to AZD1222 COVID-19 vaccine (dated by TCRdb to the early 2020s). For the wider study: TCR sequencing was performed for roughly 250 trial participants, of whom about 200 were given two doses of AZD1222 and around 26 were given two doses of MenACWY control vaccine. Enrollment into the trials was organized by age into subgroups of 18-55, 56-69 and 70-plus years, and those subgroups contained roughly 140, 27 and 60 TCR-sequenced participants, respectively. Results and caveats for the whole study, not just this receptor: Conclusions about previously exposed vaccinees were limited because only a handful of AZD1222 recipients were SARS-CoV-2 seropositive at baseline. In the small 56-69-year group, the increase in depth fell short of significance, most likely because of low power. After two AZD1222 doses, spike-specific TCR breadth and depth were significantly higher than at day 0 and than in MenACWY recipients. Because no day 14 peak-response samples were available, repertoires were characterized only after the peak T cell response. Nearly half of unique spike-specific TCRs reportedly recognized epitopes outside regions mutated in the B.1.351 and B.1.1.7 variants. The whole spike protein was spanned by vaccine-associated CD4 TCRs, and dominant responses were seen in regions 160-218 and 743-854. Participants were mostly white British, with more females than males. The authors suggested clonal diversity may have been underestimated.

The CDR3 regions of human TCRbeta chains were analyzed by immunosequencing. As for the authors' bioinformatics: Repertoire TCRs were matched against a reference library of SARS-CoV-2-specific TCRs generated with the MIRA antigen-specificity platform. Breadth was defined as the fraction of unique TCRs that were SARS-CoV-2-associated, and depth was defined as the fraction of total T cells that were SARS-CoV-2-associated. Using the MIRA data, each spike-specific TCR was assigned both to the spike region to which the TCR was reactive and to a CD4 or CD8 class. Log10-transformed breadth and depth values were compared by one-way ANOVA with Sidak's multiple comparisons tests. In its TCRdb copy, this immuneACCESS table keeps in-frame sequences only and misses some clones. Where compared with another copy, unresolved V genes explain less than half of these, and the others have no known cause. The DNA gave D and trimming, while V, J and clone size come from that table. For this sample the table gives approximately 80,000 clones, of which approximately 83% were detected only once. The top ten constitute approximately 3.6% of the sample.

CDR1 KGHSH and CDR2 LQKENI are derived from the germline V gene. The CDR3 has 14 amino acids, counting the end cysteine and phenylalanine. Of all the DNA, just the CDR3 is kept, 42 bases in frame from base 1. Trimmed from V: 3 bases; trimmed from J: 5 bases; junction bases lacking a gene match: 4. This TCR came from an adult who received the AZD1222 COVID-19 vaccine. The specimen was peripheral blood, collected 28 days after the second AZD1222 dose. The chain employs TRBV18 and TRBJ2-7; 10 nucleotides in the junction match TRBD2. The DNA sequence is as follows: TGTGCCAGCTCACCCGGGACTAGCGCGAACGAGCAGTACTTC. Translated, this is CASSPGTSANEQYF. Outside the CDR3, residues come from the reference TRBV18 and TRBJ2-7 proteins, so the full variable domain is: NAGVMQNPRHLVRRRGQEARLRCSPMKGHSHVYWYRQLPEEGLKFMVYLQKENIIDESGMPKERFSAEFPKEGPSILRIQQVVRGDSAAYFCASSPGTSANEQYFGPGTRLTVT.